This record concerns one T cell receptor (beta chain) sequence. The entry originates in a study of T cell changes during pregnancy in multiple sclerosis. Profiling relied on immunoSEQ multiplex PCR, and the TCRdb table lists in-frame clones only, not all of them. This sample has 40,000 to 60,000 clones, with roughly 90% found just once. The specimen was peripheral blood, collected in the first trimester of pregnancy. This receptor was taken from a female donor in good health, enrolled as a control in a pregnancy study.

CDR3 loop: CASSLVAGEETQYF. CDR3 sequence (DNA): TGCGCCAGCAGCTTGGTAGCGGGGGAGGAGACCCAGTACTTC. The chain uses TRBV5-1 and TRBJ2-5; 9 nucleotides match TRBD2. The CDR3 consists of 14 residues. J was trimmed by 5 bases and V by 0 bases; bases with no gene match: 2. Germline CDR1 SGHRS, CDR2 YFSETQ.